This entry concerns a single T cell receptor (beta chain). Its antigen remains unknown. This entry comes from a study of T cell repertoires in cytomegalovirus infection. J lost 4 bases, V lost 4 bases, and 15 bases had no gene match. Germline V lookup: CDR1 MGHRA, CDR2 YSYEKL. The CDR3 spans 18 residues. TCRdb used MiXCR to reprocess the reads, holding one entry per CDR3 protein. The sample records approximately 500,000 distinct CDR3 sequences, approximately 15% being singletons. General study results and limits: Summed frequency of public TCR beta families distinguished CMV carriers with the relevant HLA. HLA-C-restricted, CMV-specific TCR beta clonotypes were dominant ex vivo.

Sequenced material: CD8+ T cells from PBMCs. This TCR was recovered from a human donor in good health (CMV status not recorded). Some clones in this sample may be carry-over from other donors' samples. V is TRBV4-1 and J is TRBJ2-1; 8 bases line up with TRBD2. The CDR3 nucleotides are TGCGCCAGCAGCCCGACCAACAAGGGTAGCGGGGTATACAATGAGCAGTTCTTC. This sequence encodes CASSPTNKGSGVYNEQFF.